The clone carrying this T cell receptor (beta chain) was counted a few times. With a J-beta primer mix and a sample-barcoded 5' primer, a second PCR ran about 7 to 12 cycles. From the 5' RACE reads, TCRdb called clonotypes with MiXCR, one entry per CDR3 protein. Among roughly 1,700,000 distinct CDR3 sequences listed, roughly 27% were seen once. This CDR3 spans 16 amino acids. V gave up 0 bases and J gave up 0 bases; unmatched junction bases: 7. Germline-derived CDR1 and CDR2 are DFQATT and SNEGSKA (reference sequence). The sample comes from a study of blood T cells in healthy people across ages. The chain carries TRBV20-1 and TRBJ2-7, with TRBD2 matching 8 bases. This TCR was sampled from a woman aged 25 to 39 in good health. The specimen sequenced was blood. This CDR3 reads CSARDPRGGSSYEQYF. DNA for the CDR3: TGCAGTGCTAGAGATCCCCGGGGGGGGAGCTCCTACGAGCAGTACTTC.